The sequence of this T cell receptor beta chain was determined in a study of T cell changes during pregnancy in multiple sclerosis. Assay used: immunoSEQ multiplex PCR; TCRdb lists only in-frame clones, some missing. The table has 39,000 or so clones, 75% to 95% seen once. Losses at the gene ends were 3 bases for V and 8 bases for J; bases not matched to a gene: 11. This CDR3 region has 16 residues. The germline CDR1 and CDR2 sequences are SGHDN and FVKESK. The sample in question was CD8+ T cells from peripheral blood mononuclear cells, obtained after pregnancy. This TCR was sampled from a female donor with multiple sclerosis, enrolled in a pregnancy study. The V and J genes are TRBV14 and TRBJ2-1; 9 nucleotides align to TRBD2. The CDR3 DNA sequence: TGTGCCAGCAGCCATGAGGTAGCGGGAGTTGGCGATGAGCAGTTCTTC. Translated, it gives CASSHEVAGVGDEQFF.